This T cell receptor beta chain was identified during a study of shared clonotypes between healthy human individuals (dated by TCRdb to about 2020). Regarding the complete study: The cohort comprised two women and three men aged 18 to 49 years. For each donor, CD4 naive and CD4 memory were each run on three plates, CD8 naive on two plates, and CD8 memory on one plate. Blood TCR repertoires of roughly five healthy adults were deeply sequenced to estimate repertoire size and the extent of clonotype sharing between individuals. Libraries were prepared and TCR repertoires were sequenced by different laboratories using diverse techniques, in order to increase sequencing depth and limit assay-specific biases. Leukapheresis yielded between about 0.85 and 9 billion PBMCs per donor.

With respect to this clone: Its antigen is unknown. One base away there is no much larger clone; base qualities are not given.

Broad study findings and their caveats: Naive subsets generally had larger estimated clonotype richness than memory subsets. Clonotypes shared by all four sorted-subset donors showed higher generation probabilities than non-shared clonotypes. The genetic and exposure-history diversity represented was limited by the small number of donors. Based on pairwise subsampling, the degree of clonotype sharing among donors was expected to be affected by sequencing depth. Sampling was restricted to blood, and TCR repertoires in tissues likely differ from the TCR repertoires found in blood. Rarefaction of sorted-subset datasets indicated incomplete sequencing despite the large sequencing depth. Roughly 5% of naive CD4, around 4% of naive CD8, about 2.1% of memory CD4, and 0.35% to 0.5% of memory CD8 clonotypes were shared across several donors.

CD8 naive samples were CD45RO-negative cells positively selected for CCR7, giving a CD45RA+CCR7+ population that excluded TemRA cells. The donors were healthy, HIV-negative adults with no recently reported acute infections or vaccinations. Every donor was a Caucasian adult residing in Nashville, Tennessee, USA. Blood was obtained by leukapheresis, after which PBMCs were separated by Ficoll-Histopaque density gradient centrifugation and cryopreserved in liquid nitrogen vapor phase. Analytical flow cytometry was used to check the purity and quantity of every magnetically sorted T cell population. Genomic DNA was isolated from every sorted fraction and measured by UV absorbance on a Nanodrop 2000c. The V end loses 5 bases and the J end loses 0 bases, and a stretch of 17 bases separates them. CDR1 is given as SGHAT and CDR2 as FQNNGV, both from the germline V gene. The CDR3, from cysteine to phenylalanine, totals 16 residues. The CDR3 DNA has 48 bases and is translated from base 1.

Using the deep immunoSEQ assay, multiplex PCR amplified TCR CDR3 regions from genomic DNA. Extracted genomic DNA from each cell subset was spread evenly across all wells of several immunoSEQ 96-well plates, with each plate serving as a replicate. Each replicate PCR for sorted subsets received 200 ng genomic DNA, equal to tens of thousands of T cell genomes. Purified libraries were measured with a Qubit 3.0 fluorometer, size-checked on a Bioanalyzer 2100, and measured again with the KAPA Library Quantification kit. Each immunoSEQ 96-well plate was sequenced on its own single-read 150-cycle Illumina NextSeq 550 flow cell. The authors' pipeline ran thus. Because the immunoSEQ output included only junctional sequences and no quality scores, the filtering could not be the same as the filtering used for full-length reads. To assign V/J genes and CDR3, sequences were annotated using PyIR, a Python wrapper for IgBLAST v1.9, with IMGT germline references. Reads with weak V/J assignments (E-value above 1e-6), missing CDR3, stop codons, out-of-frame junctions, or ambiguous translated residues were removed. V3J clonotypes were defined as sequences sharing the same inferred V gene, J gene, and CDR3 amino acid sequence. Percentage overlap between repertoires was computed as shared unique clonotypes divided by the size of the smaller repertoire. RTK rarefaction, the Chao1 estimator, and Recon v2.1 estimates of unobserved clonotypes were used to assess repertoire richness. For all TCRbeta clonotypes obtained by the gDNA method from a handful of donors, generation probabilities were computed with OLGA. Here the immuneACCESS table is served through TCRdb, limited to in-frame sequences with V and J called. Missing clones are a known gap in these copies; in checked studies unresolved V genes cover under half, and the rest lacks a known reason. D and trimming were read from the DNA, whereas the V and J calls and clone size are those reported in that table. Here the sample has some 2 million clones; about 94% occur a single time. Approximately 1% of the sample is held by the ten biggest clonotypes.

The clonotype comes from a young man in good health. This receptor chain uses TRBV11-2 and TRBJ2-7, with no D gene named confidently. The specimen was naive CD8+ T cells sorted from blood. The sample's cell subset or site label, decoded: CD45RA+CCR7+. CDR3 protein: CASSTRHSSNSYEQYF. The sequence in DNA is TGTGCCAGCAGCACCCGACACAGTTCAAACTCCTACGAGCAGTACTTC. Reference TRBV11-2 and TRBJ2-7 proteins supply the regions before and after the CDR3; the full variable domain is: EAGVAQSPRYKIIEKRQSVAFWCNPISGHATLYWYQQILGQGPKLLIQFQNNGVVDDSQLPKDRFSAERLKGVDSTLKIQPAKLEDSAVYLCASSTRHSSNSYEQYFGPGTRLTVT.